This TCR beta chain was sequenced during a study of shared clonotypes between healthy human individuals. Study conclusions and caveats: The generation probabilities recorded for non-shared clonotypes fell below those of clonotypes shared by all four donors.

Method: immunoSEQ multiplex PCR; TCRdb's copy keeps in-frame clones and lacks some. The sample lists some 2,000,000 clones; about 95% were seen once. In regard to this clone: Its antigen is currently unknown.

This CDR3 has 15 amino acids. Trimming shortened V by 6 bases and J by 1 base, and 18 bases separated the two germline ends. In germline, CDR1 is SQVTM, CDR2 ANQGSEA. Naive CD8 cells were CD45RO-negative, positively selected for CCR7, excluding terminally differentiated effector memory CD45RA+ cells. Healthy HIV-negative adults without recent acute infections or vaccinations served as donors. The V call is TRBV29-1, the J call TRBJ1-1, with D maybe TRBD1 (5 bases). The source of this sequence is a man aged 18 to 30 in good health. Material: naive CD8+ T cells sorted from blood. This CDR3 is CSVRGRDGTNTEAFF. CDR3 nucleotides: TGCAGCGTCCGAGGGAGGGACGGAACGAACACTGAAGCTTTCTTT.